This TCR beta chain was recorded in a study of cytomegalovirus exposure and HLA in healthy donors. Whole-study context: Inside one of the first data releases sat 85 million or so unique TCRs taken from HLA-typed donors.

In regard to this clone: Its antigen is unidentified.

The study's findings and limits: Trimming of TCR beta V- and J-genes showed a link, identified in a later analysis, to a missense DCLRE1C variant. The study carried out a later analysis of TCR beta sequences. It associated approximately 16,000 of them with specific HLA alleles at a false discovery rate of 0.05. DRB1 had the most TCR associations and HLA-C the fewest, a later analysis found, with rates varying by HLA locus.

In the PCR, 60 Vbeta and 13 Jbeta primers were used. Using immunoSEQ multiplex PCR, the repertoire was profiled, and TCRdb retains in-frame clones only, with some absent. Of about 130,000 clones listed, around 80% are singletons. The sequenced material came from PBMCs. This receptor was identified in a man aged 50 or older in good health and CMV-seronegative.

The CDR3 sequence is CASSSETGFSYEQYF. The DNA of the CDR3 is TGCGCCAGCAGCTCCGAGACAGGGTTCTCCTACGAGCAGTACTTC. V usage is TRBV5-1 and J usage is TRBJ2-7, with 7 bases identical to TRBD1. The J segment lost 0 bases and the V segment lost 3 bases, leaving 6 bases of the junction unmatched. There are 15 residues in the CDR3. Germline CDR1 is SGHRS and CDR2 is YFSETQ.